One and the same sample provided the 32 T cell receptor beta chains below, sequenced in a study of radiotherapy plus CTLA-4 blockade in lung cancer. Clones were read by immunoSEQ multiplex PCR, and TCRdb kept only the in-frame ones, dropping some. In the table there are tens of thousands of clones, roughly three quarters of which are singletons. Sequenced material: peripheral blood, taken from a patient treated with radiotherapy plus ipilimumab. These receptor sequences come from a human donor with non-small cell lung cancer who had a partial response to radiotherapy plus ipilimumab.

This chain joins TRBV25-1 and TRBJ1-5; 9 nucleotides align to TRBD1. CDR1 is MGHDK and CDR2 is SYGVNS in the germline V gene. This CDR3 is built from 13 residues. The ends lost 11 bases at V and 2 bases at J; junction bases unmatched: 4. The DNA for the CDR3 is TGTGCCGTACAGGGGGCCGGCAATCAGCCCCAGCATTTT. Translated: CAVQGAGNQPQHF.

The CDR3 spells CASSEGRTNEKLFF. The CDR3 nucleotides are TGTGCCAGCAGTGAGGGCAGGACTAATGAAAAACTGTTTTTT. The rearrangement uses TRBV6-5 and TRBJ1-4, with D unresolved. The CDR3 contains 14 residues. CDR1 and CDR2 from the germline V gene are MNHEY and SVGAGI. V dropped 5 bases and J dropped 2 bases, with 9 bases sitting between them.

This clone was seen a few times. The chain uses TRBV2 and TRBJ1-2; unclear D gene. Per germline, CDR1 SNHLY and CDR2 FYNNEI. V shed 7 bases and J shed 3 bases, with 12 bases lying between them. CDR3 length: 13 residues. The DNA of the CDR3 is TGTGCCAGCATAATTGACGGAGACTATGGCTACACCTTC. Translated: CASIIDGDYGYTF.

The chain uses TRBV7-6 and TRBJ2-2, with 10 bases fitting TRBD2. The CDR3 spans 19 residues. Trimming at V came to 0 bases and at J to 7 bases, leaving 14 bases not matched to a gene. From germline, CDR1 is SGHVS and CDR2 FNYEAQ. CDR3 in DNA: TGTGCCAGCAGCTTAGCGCTACCCCAGCGGGGGGGCCGTAACGGGGAGCTGTTTTTT. Residues: CASSLALPQRGGRNGELFF. The full variable domain, with the rest looked up from reference TRBV7-6 and TRBJ2-2, is GAGVSQSPRYKVTKRGQDVALRCDPISGHVSLYWYRQALGQGPEFLTYFNYEAQQDKSGLPNDRFSAERPEGSISTLTIQRTEQRDSAMYRCASSLALPQRGGRNGELFFGEGSRLTVL.

This clone was observed a few times. The chain is built from TRBV6-5 and TRBJ1-2; 12 nucleotides agree with TRBD1. Germline CDR1 MNHEY, CDR2 SVGAGI. J was trimmed by 4 bases and V by 4 bases; bases with no gene match: 7. This CDR3 has 16 amino acids. The CDR3 region is CASSSPGTGGSYGYTF. Written as DNA, the CDR3 is TGTGCCAGCAGTTCTCCGGGGACAGGGGGCAGCTATGGCTACACCTTC.

The genes are TRBV28 and TRBJ1-1; 7 nucleotides match TRBD1. The V and J ends lost 7 bases and 5 bases, in that order; junction bases with no gene match: 10. The length of the CDR3 is 14 residues. The V gene's germline CDR1 is MDHEN and CDR2 SYDVKM. DNA of the CDR3: TGTGCCAGCACCACGACAGGGCGAAGGACTGAAGCTTTCTTT. It translates to CASTTTGRRTEAFF.

This sequence joins TRBV19 and TRBJ2-2, with D maybe TRBD1 (5 bases). The germline V gene has CDR1 LNHDA and CDR2 SQIVND (reference sequence). V lost 3 bases and J lost 2, with 10 bases in between. The CDR3 is made up of 15 amino acids. Here the CDR3 DNA reads TGTGCCAGTAGTATCTCGCAGGGAAACACCGGGGAGCTGTTTTTT. This codes for CASSISQGNTGELFF. The complete variable domain, with remaining parts taken from reference TRBV19 and TRBJ2-2, reads DGGITQSPKYLFRKEGQNVTLSCEQNLNHDAMYWYRQDPGQGLRLIYYSQIVNDFQKGDIAEGYSVSREKKESFPLTVTSAQKNPTAFYLCASSISQGNTGELFFGEGSRLTVL.

CDR3 bases: TGCGCCAGCAGACTGAAGACAGGGGATAATTCACCCCTCCACTTT. It is translated as CASRLKTGDNSPLHF. J is TRBJ1-6 and V is TRBV4-3, with 8 bases identical to TRBD1. The CDR3 covers 15 residues. Germline V gene lookup returns CDR1 LGHNA and CDR2 YSLEER. V shed 6 bases, J shed 5 bases, and the junction held 6 bases outside the gene matches.

This clone was counted once. The chain couples TRBV19 to TRBJ2-2, with TRBD2 matching 11 bases. The trim removed 1 base at V and 5 bases at J, leaving 12 bases unmatched. This CDR3 region has 19 residues. The germline CDR1 and CDR2 sequences are LNHDA and SQIVND (reference sequence). CDR3 in DNA: TGTGCCAGTAGTATAGTGCGGCTAGCGGGGGGCCGGGGAACCGGGGAGCTGTTTTTT. This gives the protein CASSIVRLAGGRGTGELFF.

J is TRBJ1-2 and V is TRBV18; D is undetermined. CDR3 length: 13 residues. CDR1 KGHSH and CDR2 LQKENI come from the germline V gene. Trimming took off 6 bases at V and 8 bases at J, with 16 bases between the two ends. The CDR3 bases are TGTGCCAGCTCCCCCGACATGCTCAGCGGCTACACCTTC. Its translation: CASSPDMLSGYTF.

The chain uses TRBV13 and TRBJ1-2; 11 bases agree with TRBD1. Unmatched junction bases numbered 6, after V lost 1 base and J lost 5 bases. CDR3 length: 16 amino acids. Germline V gene sequence: CDR1 PRHDT, CDR2 FYEKMQ (reference sequence). The CDR3: CASSLAGQGVDYGYTF. CDR3 DNA sequence: TGTGCCAGCAGCTTAGCGGGACAGGGGGTGGATTATGGCTACACCTTC.

The V gene is TRBV4-1, the J gene TRBJ2-7; TRBD2 agrees at 8 bases. V shed 0 bases and J 2 bases; nucleotides not matched to a gene: 3. Germline V lookup: CDR1 MGHRA, CDR2 YSYEKL. The CDR3 spans 15 residues. CDR3 sequence (DNA): TGCGCCAGCAGCCAAGAGGGCGGGGGGACCTACGAGCAGTACTTC. It yields the protein CASSQEGGGTYEQYF.

The chain uses TRBV25-1 and TRBJ2-2; TRBD2 matches 8 bases. Germline CDR1 MGHDK, CDR2 SYGVNS. This CDR3 spans 17 amino acids. Germline trimming cut 5 bases from V and 4 bases from J; bases unmatched to any gene: 12. CDR3 bases: TGTGCCAGCAGTAAGAATTGGGAGCGGGGGCGCACCGGGGAGCTGTTTTTT. This translates into CASSKNWERGRTGELFF.

This chain uses TRBV6-1 with TRBJ2-3; D remains unclear. The CDR3 runs 13 residues. V lost 6 bases to trimming and J lost 3 bases, with 10 bases between them. Germline CDR1 MNHNS, CDR2 SASEGT. This CDR3 reads CASSAAATDTQYF. The CDR3 DNA reads TGTGCCAGCAGCGCAGCAGCGACAGATACGCAGTATTTT.

The chain carries TRBV11-2 and TRBJ2-1; TRBD2 is a possible D gene (7 bases). Between the trimmed V and J ends, which lost 5 bases and 4 bases, there was a span of 15 bases. From germline, CDR1 is SGHAT and CDR2 FQNNGV. This CDR3 has 15 amino acids. The CDR3 region has the DNA TGTGCCAGCAGCGGGGGGGCGGGGGATTACAATGAGCAGTTCTTC. Translation: CASSGGAGDYNEQFF.

V gene TRBV7-2 combines with J gene TRBJ2-7; no firm D call. The CDR3 consists of 12 residues. Germline values: CDR1 SGHTA, CDR2 FQGNSA. V was clipped by 5 bases and J by 6 bases, with 11 bases between them. CDR3 protein: CASSHPGPEQYF. CDR3 nucleotides: TGTGCCAGCAGCCACCCTGGGCCCGAGCAGTACTTC.

This clone turned up a few times. The V and J genes are TRBV9 and TRBJ2-3; D perhaps matches TRBD2 (6 bases). The CDR3 length is 15 residues. Germline CDR1 SGDLS, CDR2 YYNGEE. The V gene lost 3 bases and the J gene lost 6 bases, with 17 bases spanning the gap. This CDR3 is CASSAGTLGHDTQYF. The CDR3 DNA reads as TGTGCCAGCAGCGCCGGGACTTTGGGCCACGATACGCAGTATTTT.

The chain carries TRBV5-6 and TRBJ2-7, with D unresolved. The CDR3 runs 14 residues. Germline V gene data show CDR1 as SGHDT and CDR2 as YYEEEE. The V gene lost 2 bases and the J gene lost 3 bases, with 12 bases spanning the gap. CDR3 bases: TGTGCCAGCAGCTTTTTAAACAGCCGCTACGAGCAGTACTTC. Its protein is CASSFLNSRYEQYF.

V gene TRBV6-1 combines with J gene TRBJ1-6, with TRBD1 matching 7 bases. The CDR3 length is 15 residues. Germline CDR1 reads MNHNS; CDR2 reads SASEGT. The trim removed 0 bases at V and 6 bases at J, leaving 2 bases unmatched. CDR3 coding DNA: TGTGCCAGCAGTGAAGCAGGGGGCCGTAATTCACCCCTCCACTTT. Protein product: CASSEAGGRNSPLHF.

The rearrangement links TRBV25-1 to TRBJ2-2, with TRBD1 as a possible D gene (6 bases). Germline-derived CDR1 and CDR2 are MGHDK and SYGVNS. Trimming left V 4 bases short and J 6 bases short, with 15 bases between. There are 15 residues in the CDR3. The CDR3 spells CASSAQGSLAGELFF. The CDR3 DNA is TGTGCCAGCAGTGCCCAGGGGTCGTTGGCCGGGGAGCTGTTTTTT.

In its sample, this clone was seen once. This chain uses TRBV27 with TRBJ2-7; TRBD1 matches 9 bases. Germline V CDR1 and CDR2: MNHEY, SMNVEV (reference sequence). This CDR3 region has 14 residues. The V segment lost 4 bases and the J segment 6 bases; nucleotides outside the gene matches: 7. The CDR3 nucleotides read TGTGCCAGCAGTTCCCGGGACAGGGTTGTCGAGCAGTACTTC. Its translation is CASSSRDRVVEQYF.

CDR3 nucleotide sequence: TGTGCCAGCAGCTTGGGGGGGGACCGAAGCTCTGGAAACACCATATATTTT. Its protein product is CASSLGGDRSSGNTIYF. This rearrangement joins TRBV5-4 to TRBJ1-3; the D gene is possibly TRBD1 (5 bases). The CDR3 is made up of 17 amino acids. Germline-derived CDR1 and CDR2 are SGHNT and YYREEE (reference sequence). V was cut by 0 bases and J by 0 bases, with 13 bases left in between.

The count of this clone is one. The chain couples TRBV9 to TRBJ1-2; 10 bases match TRBD1. Germline V gene data show CDR1 as SGDLS and CDR2 as YYNGEE. This CDR3 spans 15 amino acids. Trimming took 3 bases from V and 0 from J; bases not matched to a gene: 2. CDR3 sequence: CASSGQGAPNYGYTF. For the CDR3, the DNA is TGTGCCAGCAGCGGACAGGGGGCGCCTAACTATGGCTACACCTTC.

V is TRBV4-1 and J is TRBJ2-7; TRBD1 is a possible D gene (5 bases). The length of the CDR3 is 13 residues. Germline V gives CDR1 MGHRA, CDR2 YSYEKL. V was pared by 2 bases and J by 3 bases, with 8 bases between. The chain's CDR3 is CASSQSTDYEQYF. DNA of the CDR3: TGCGCCAGCAGCCAATCGACAGACTACGAGCAGTACTTC.

This clone has a single count. The chain couples TRBV21-1 to TRBJ1-3; the D call of TRBD1 is as the table states it, not checked on the DNA. TRBV21-1 is listed as a pseudogene. The length of the CDR3 is 11 residues. The DNA for the CDR3 is TGTCTGTGCAGGGGAGGAAACACCATATATTTT. It is translated as CLCRGGNTIYF.

This clone appeared once. The chain has TRBV4-1 and TRBJ2-3; 9 bases are a match to TRBD2. The CDR3 loop spans 17 amino acids. With V trimmed by 1 base and J by 0 bases, 5 bases remained unmatched. From germline, CDR1 is MGHRA and CDR2 YSYEKL. The CDR3, as DNA: TGCGCCAGCAGCCAAGGTCCTAGCGGGACTAGCACAGATACGCAGTATTTT. Its translation: CASSQGPSGTSTDTQYF.

This clone has a handful of counts. The V gene is TRBV27, the J gene TRBJ2-2, with a possible D match to TRBD1 (5 bases). This CDR3 has 14 residues. Germline CDR1 MNHEY, CDR2 SMNVEV (reference sequence). Trimming took 0 bases from V and 6 from J, leaving 8 bases between them. This chain's CDR3 is CASSLSAGSGELFF. In DNA, the CDR3 is TGTGCCAGCAGTTTATCGGCAGGGTCCGGGGAGCTGTTTTTT.

The chain couples TRBV5-4 to TRBJ1-2; a weak D match, TRBD1 (6 bases). CDR3 length: 14 amino acids. CDR1 SGHNT and CDR2 YYREEE come from the germline V gene (reference sequence). Trimming removed 6 bases from V and 8 bases from J, with 20 bases in between. CDR3 bases: TGTGCCAGCAAGTTAATCACAGGGACGGCGGGCTACACCTTC. The encoded protein is CASKLITGTAGYTF.

This chain joins TRBV10-2 and TRBJ1-5; no clear D. Trimming removed 5 bases from V and 2 bases from J, with 13 bases in between. Germline V gene data show CDR1 as WSHSY and CDR2 as SAAADI. The CDR3 is made up of 15 amino acids. This CDR3 is CASSPSSGGNQPQHF. CDR3 bases: TGCGCCAGCAGTCCCAGCTCCGGGGGCAATCAGCCCCAGCATTTT.

This chain connects TRBV7-8 to TRBJ2-7, with a tentative D call TRBD1 (5 bases). The germline V and J ends were trimmed by 1 base and 0 bases, with 16 bases remaining between them. Germline CDR1 is SGHVS and CDR2 is FQNEAQ. This CDR3 has 17 amino acids. The CDR3 DNA follows: TGTGCCAGCAGCTTAGAGTTCGGGCAGGGATCCTCCTACGAGCAGTACTTC. This translates into CASSLEFGQGSSYEQYF.

This rearrangement joins TRBV6-1 to TRBJ2-1; no firm D call. The V gene lost 8 bases and the J gene lost 10 bases, with 18 bases spanning the gap. This CDR3 has 13 amino acids. CDR1 is MNHNS and CDR2 is SASEGT in the germline V gene. The CDR3 loop reads CASARGYGYEQFF. CDR3 bases: TGTGCCAGCGCCCGAGGATACGGGTACGAGCAGTTCTTC.

This clone was counted only a few times. The V call is TRBV27, the J call TRBJ1-3; D gene ambiguous. The CDR3 is 14 amino acids. Germline CDR1 and CDR2: MNHEY and SMNVEV (reference sequence). V was clipped by 6 bases and J by 0 bases, with 9 bases between them. The CDR3 DNA reads as TGTGCCAGCAGCTCCGTTAACTCTGGAAACACCATATATTTT. Amino acids: CASSSVNSGNTIYF.